The sequence of this T cell receptor beta chain was determined in a study of OX40 agonist ivuxolimab in advanced cancers. The overall study: Ivuxolimab is an agonistic anti-OX40 (CD134) antibody, and patients were treated with it.

The protocol was immunoSEQ multiplex PCR, while the TCRdb copy is restricted to in-frame clones and leaves out a portion. The sample records some 30,000 clones, more than 80% being singletons. Study-wide findings and caveats: In the expanded peripheral T cells, antigen specificity was never determined.

For this clone: Its antigen is unidentified.

Systemic immunosuppression or autoimmune disease history was grounds to exclude patients. Sequenced here: CD4+ or CD8+ T cells sorted from blood, sampled in a trial of the OX40 agonist ivuxolimab. The TCR sequence derives from an adult with an advanced solid tumor such as melanoma, head and neck, liver or kidney cancer.

CDR3 sequence (DNA): TGCGCCAGCAGTGACTTTCAGGAGTCCTACTCTGGAAACACCATATATTTT. Residues: CASSDFQESYSGNTIYF. The chain couples TRBV10-1 to TRBJ1-3; D is undetermined. V lost 3 bases and J 0 bases, leaving 15 bases between the germline ends. This CDR3 has 17 residues. Germline assignment: CDR1 WNHNN and CDR2 SYGVQD (reference sequence).